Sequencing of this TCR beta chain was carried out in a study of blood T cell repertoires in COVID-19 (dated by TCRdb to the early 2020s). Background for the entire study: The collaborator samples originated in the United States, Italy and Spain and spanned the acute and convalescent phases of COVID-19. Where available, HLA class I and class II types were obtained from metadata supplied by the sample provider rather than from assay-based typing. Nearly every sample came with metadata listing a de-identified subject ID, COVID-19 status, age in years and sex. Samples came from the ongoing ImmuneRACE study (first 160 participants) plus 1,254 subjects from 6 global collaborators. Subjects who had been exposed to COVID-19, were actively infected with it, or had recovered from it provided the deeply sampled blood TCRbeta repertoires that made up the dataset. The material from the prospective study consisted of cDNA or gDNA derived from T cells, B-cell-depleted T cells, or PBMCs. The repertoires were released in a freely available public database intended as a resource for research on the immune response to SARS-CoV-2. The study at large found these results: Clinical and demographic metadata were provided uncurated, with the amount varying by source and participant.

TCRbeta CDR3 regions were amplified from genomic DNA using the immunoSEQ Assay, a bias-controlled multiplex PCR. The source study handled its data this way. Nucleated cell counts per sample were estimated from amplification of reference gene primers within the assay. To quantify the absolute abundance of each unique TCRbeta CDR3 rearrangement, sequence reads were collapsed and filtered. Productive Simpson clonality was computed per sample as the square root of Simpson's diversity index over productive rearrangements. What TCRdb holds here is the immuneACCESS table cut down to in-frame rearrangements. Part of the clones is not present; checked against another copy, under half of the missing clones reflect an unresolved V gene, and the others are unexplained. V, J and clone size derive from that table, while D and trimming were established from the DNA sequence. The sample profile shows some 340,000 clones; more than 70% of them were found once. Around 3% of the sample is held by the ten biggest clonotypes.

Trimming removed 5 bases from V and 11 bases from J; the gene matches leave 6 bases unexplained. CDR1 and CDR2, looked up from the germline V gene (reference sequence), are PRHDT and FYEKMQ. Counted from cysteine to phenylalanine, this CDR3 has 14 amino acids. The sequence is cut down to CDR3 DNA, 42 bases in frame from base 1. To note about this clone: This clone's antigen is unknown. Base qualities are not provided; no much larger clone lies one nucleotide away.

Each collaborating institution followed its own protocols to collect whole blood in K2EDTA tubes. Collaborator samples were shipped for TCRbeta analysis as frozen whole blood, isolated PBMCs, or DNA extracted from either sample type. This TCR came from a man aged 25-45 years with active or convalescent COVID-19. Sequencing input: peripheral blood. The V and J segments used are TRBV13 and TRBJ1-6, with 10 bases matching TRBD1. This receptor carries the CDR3 CASSMDRGMAPLHF. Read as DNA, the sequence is TGTGCCAGCAGCATGGACAGGGGGATGGCACCCCTCCACTTT.